This T cell receptor beta chain was sequenced during a study of T cell responses to AZD1222 COVID-19 vaccine. The germline gives CDR1 SGHRS, CDR2 YFSETQ. Trimming left V 0 bases short and J 3 bases short, with 13 bases between. This CDR3 spans 15 amino acids. Clones were read by immunoSEQ multiplex PCR, and TCRdb kept only the in-frame ones, dropping some. The sample lists some 140,000 clones; 90% to 95% were seen once. Remarks on this clone: Its antigen is currently unknown.

Study-level findings and limits: Dominant at 160-218 and 743-854, vaccine-associated CD4 TCRs also spanned spike. Among those given AZD1222, only five or six were seropositive at baseline.

The material sequenced was peripheral blood, taken on day 0 of AZD1222 vaccination. This receptor was identified in an adult in good health. The chain uses TRBV5-1 and TRBJ2-7; a possible D gene is TRBD1 (5 bases). As DNA, the CDR3 is TGCGCCAGCAGCTTGGTTGGGCAGGGTAACTACGAGCAGTACTTC. Amino acid sequence: CASSLVGQGNYEQYF. The full variable domain, in which reference TRBV5-1 and TRBJ2-7 provide the parts outside the CDR3, is KAGVTQTPRYLIKTRGQQVTLSCSPISGHRSVSWYQQTPGQGLQFLFEYFSETQRNKGNFPGRFSGRQFSNSRSEMNVSTLELGDSALYLCASSLVGQGNYEQYFGPGTRLTVT.